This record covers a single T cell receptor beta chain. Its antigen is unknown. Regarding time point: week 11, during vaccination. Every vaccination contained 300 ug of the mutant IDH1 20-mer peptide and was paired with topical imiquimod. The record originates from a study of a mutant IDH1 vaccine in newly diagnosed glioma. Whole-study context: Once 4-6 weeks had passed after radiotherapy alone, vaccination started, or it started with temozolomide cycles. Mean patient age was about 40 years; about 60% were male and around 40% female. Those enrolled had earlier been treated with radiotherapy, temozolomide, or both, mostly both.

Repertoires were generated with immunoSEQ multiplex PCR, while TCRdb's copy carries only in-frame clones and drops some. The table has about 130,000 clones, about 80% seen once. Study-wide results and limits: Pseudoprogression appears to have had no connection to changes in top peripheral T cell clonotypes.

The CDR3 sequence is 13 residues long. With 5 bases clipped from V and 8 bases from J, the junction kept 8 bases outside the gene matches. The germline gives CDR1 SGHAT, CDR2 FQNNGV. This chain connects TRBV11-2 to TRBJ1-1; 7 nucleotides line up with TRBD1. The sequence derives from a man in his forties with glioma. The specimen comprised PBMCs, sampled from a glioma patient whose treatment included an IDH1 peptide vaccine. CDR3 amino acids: CASSLGQFKEAFF. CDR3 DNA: TGTGCCAGCAGCCTGGGACAGTTTAAAGAAGCTTTCTTT.